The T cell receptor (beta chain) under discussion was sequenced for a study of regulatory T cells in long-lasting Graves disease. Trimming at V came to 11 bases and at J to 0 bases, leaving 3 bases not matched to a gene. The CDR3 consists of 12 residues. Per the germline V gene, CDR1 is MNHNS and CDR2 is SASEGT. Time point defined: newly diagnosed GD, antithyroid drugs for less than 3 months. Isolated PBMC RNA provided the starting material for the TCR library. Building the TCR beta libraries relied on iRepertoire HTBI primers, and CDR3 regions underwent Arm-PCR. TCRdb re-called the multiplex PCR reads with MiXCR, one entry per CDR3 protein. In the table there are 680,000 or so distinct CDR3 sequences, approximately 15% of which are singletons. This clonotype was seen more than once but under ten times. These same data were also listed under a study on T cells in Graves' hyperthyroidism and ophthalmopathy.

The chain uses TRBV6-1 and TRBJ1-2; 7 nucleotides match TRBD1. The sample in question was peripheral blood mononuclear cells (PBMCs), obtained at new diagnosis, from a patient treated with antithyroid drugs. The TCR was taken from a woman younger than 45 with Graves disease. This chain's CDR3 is CASRGANYGYTF. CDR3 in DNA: TGTGCCTCCAGGGGGGCTAACTATGGCTACACCTTC.